This passage covers 14 T cell receptor beta chains from one sample sequenced in a study of T cell repertoires in cytomegalovirus infection. Antigen specificity for these receptors is unknown. TCRdb reanalysed the reads using MiXCR and keeps one entry per CDR3 protein. The sample shows about 120,000 distinct CDR3 sequences, roughly 31% of them seen only once. Sequencing was performed on CD8+ T cells from cultured PBMCs, taken from culture after CMV antigen stimulation. These receptors originate from a human donor in good health (CMV status not recorded). Some clones in this sample may be carry-over from other donors' samples.

This clonotype was counted ten times or more. The chain has TRBV7-6 and TRBJ2-2; 7 bases line up with TRBD2. This CDR3 has 16 amino acids. J lost 3 bases, V lost 5 bases, and 9 bases had no gene match. Germline CDR1 reads SGHVS; CDR2 reads FNYEAQ. The CDR3: CASSTGLVGYTGELFF. The CDR3, as DNA: TGTGCCAGCAGCACCGGACTAGTAGGCTACACCGGGGAGCTGTTTTTT.

J is TRBJ2-7 and V is TRBV25-1, with D maybe TRBD1 (7 bases). Germline CDR1 reads MGHDK; CDR2 reads SYGVNS. Trimming took off 5 bases at V and 2 bases at J, with 22 bases between the two ends. This CDR3 spans 17 amino acids. The CDR3 coding sequence is TGTGCCAGCAGTCGACGACCGGAGGGGGCCGTTACCTACGAGCAGTACTTC. Protein sequence: CASSRRPEGAVTYEQYF.

V usage is TRBV29-1 and J usage is TRBJ1-2; 12 bases fit TRBD1. The junction had 6 bases not matched to a gene; V was cut back by 5 bases and J by 8 bases. This CDR3 has 13 residues. Germline assignment: CDR1 SQVTM and CDR2 ANQGSEA. The CDR3 reads CSVPGQGAKGYTF. The CDR3 DNA reads TGCAGCGTTCCGGGACAGGGGGCGAAAGGCTACACCTTC.

Points on this clonotype: Possible read error: a much larger clone is one base away. V is TRBV4-3 and J is TRBJ2-7; 11 bases align to TRBD1. Trimming took 3 bases from V and 3 from J; bases not matched to a gene: 4. Germline lookup yields CDR1 LGHNA and CDR2 YSLEER. The CDR3 length is 15 residues. This chain's CDR3 is CASSQSGTGGYEQYF. DNA for the CDR3: TGCGCCAGCAGCCAGTCCGGGACAGGGGGCTACGAGCAGTACTTC.

V and J are TRBV5-5 and TRBJ2-5; 12 nucleotides line up with TRBD2. Trimming cost V 4 bases and J 2 bases; bases outside gene matches: 12. The CDR3 sequence is 18 residues long. Germline CDR1 reads SGHKS; CDR2 reads YYEKEE (reference sequence). The CDR3 DNA is TGTGCCAGCAGCCCAACGGCACTAGCGGGGGGTACACAAGAGACCCAGTACTTC. This encodes CASSPTALAGGTQETQYF.

The chain links TRBV28 to TRBJ1-6, with D perhaps matching TRBD1 (6 bases). The CDR3 has 14 amino acids. Germline CDR1 reads MDHEN; CDR2 reads SYDVKM. V was clipped by 7 bases and J by 9 bases, with 16 bases between them. This CDR3 is CASTPQGYGSPLHF. The CDR3 coding sequence is TGTGCCAGCACCCCCCAGGGGTATGGTTCACCCCTCCACTTT.

This chain connects TRBV6-1 to TRBJ2-1; D not certain. The CDR3 consists of 11 residues. CDR1 and CDR2 from the germline V gene are MNHNS and SASEGT. The V end lost 5 bases, the J end lost 4 bases, and 3 bases lay between the germline ends. The CDR3, as DNA: TGTGCCAGCAGTTTTTACAATGAGCAGTTCTTC. Its translation: CASSFYNEQFF.

The chain combines TRBV28 with TRBJ2-7, with D perhaps matching TRBD2 (6 bases). Trimming took 3 bases from V and 4 from J, leaving 10 bases between them. Germline V gives CDR1 MDHEN, CDR2 SYDVKM. The CDR3 is made up of 13 amino acids. In DNA form, the CDR3 reads TGTGCCAGCAGTTTCTATGGGGGGTACGAGCAGTACTTC. Its translation: CASSFYGGYEQYF.

V and J are TRBV27 and TRBJ2-7; D unresolved. The CDR3 is made up of 13 amino acids. Trimming removed 0 bases at V and 4 bases at J, with 7 bases between. CDR1 is MNHEY, CDR2 SMNVEV, per germline (reference sequence). CDR3 nucleotide sequence: TGTGCCAGCAGTTTATCTAAGGGTTACGAGCAGTACTTC. Protein sequence: CASSLSKGYEQYF.

The chain employs TRBV20-1 and TRBJ1-6; the D gene is possibly TRBD1 (5 bases). Germline V lookup: CDR1 DFQATT, CDR2 SNEGSKA (reference sequence). This CDR3 contains 16 residues. Trimming removed 0 bases from V and 8 bases from J, with 17 bases in between. The CDR3: CSARDGRDRQYSPLHF. The CDR3 coding sequence is TGCAGTGCTAGAGATGGGCGTGACAGACAATATTCACCCCTCCACTTT.

The CDR3 spells CASSRAGEDTGELFF. DNA for the CDR3: TGTGCCAGCAGCCGGGCGGGGGAAGACACCGGGGAGCTGTTTTTT. V usage is TRBV28 and J usage is TRBJ2-2; 7 nucleotides line up with TRBD2. Germline trimming cut 6 bases from V and 3 bases from J; bases unmatched to any gene: 7. This CDR3 is 15 amino acids long. From germline, CDR1 is MDHEN and CDR2 SYDVKM. The full variable domain, with the rest looked up from reference TRBV28 and TRBJ2-2, is DVKVTQSSRYLVKRTGEKVFLECVQDMDHENMFWYRQDPGLGLRLIYFSYDVKMKEKGDIPEGYSVSREKKERFSLILESASTNQTSMYLCASSRAGEDTGELFFGEGSRLTVL.

V usage is TRBV12-3 or TRBV12-4 and J usage is TRBJ2-3; TRBD1 agrees at 7 bases. This CDR3 spans 15 amino acids. V trimming: 4 bases; J trimming: 4 bases; junction bases outside the gene matches: 8. The CDR3 DNA follows: TGTGCCAGCAGTTCCGGGACAGAGATCGCAGATACGCAGTATTTT. Its translation is CASSSGTEIADTQYF.

The chain has TRBV5-4 and TRBJ2-1; D is perhaps TRBD2 (5 bases). V was pared by 6 bases and J by 2 bases, with 18 bases between. The CDR3 spans 16 residues. Looked up from germline, CDR1 is SGHNT and CDR2 is YYREEE (reference sequence). In DNA, the CDR3 is TGTGCCAGCACCTATGAGACGGGAATCCCCTACAATGAGCAGTTCTTC. Amino acids: CASTYETGIPYNEQFF.

This clonotype was observed at least ten times. The chain joins TRBV11-2 to TRBJ2-3; no firm D call. CDR1 and CDR2 (germline): SGHAT, FQNNGV. V dropped 2 bases and J dropped 6 bases, with 3 bases sitting between them. CDR3 length: 11 residues. The CDR3 region is CASSLRDTQYF. CDR3 DNA sequence: TGTGCCAGCAGCTTAAGGGATACGCAGTATTTT.